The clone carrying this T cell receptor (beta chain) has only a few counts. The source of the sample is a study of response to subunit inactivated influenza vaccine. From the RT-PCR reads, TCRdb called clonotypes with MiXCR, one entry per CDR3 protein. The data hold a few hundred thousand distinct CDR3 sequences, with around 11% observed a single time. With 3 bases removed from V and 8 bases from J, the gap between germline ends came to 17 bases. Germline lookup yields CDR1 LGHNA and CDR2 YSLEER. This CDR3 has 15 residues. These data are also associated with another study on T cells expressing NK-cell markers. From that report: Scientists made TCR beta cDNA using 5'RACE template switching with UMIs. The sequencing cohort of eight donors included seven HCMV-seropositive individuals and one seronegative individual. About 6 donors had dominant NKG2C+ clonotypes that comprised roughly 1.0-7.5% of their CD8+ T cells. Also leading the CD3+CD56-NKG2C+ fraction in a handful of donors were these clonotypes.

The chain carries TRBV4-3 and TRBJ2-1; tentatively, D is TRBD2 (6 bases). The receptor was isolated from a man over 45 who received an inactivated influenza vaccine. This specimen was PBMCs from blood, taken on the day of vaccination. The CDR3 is CASSQVGTEFHEQFF. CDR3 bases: TGCGCCAGCAGCCAGGTCGGGACTGAATTCCATGAGCAGTTCTTC.